The 8 T cell receptor beta chains reported below all come from one sample, sequenced in a study of metastatic and nonmetastatic thyroid tumors (dated by TCRdb to about 2020). None of the patients had been given any treatment before thyroid surgery. Libraries came from PCR. These reads were obtained on an Illumina HiSeq 4000. TCRdb reworked the public reads: Q25 trimming with fastp, MiXCR clone assembly, productive beta chains retained. This sample holds 85,000 to 95,000 clones; about 15% were observed only once. The ten largest clones represent 3.6% of the sample. Sequenced input: blood. These receptor sequences come from a female donor with papillary thyroid cancer or a benign thyroid nodule (not recorded which). Some clones in this sample may be carry-over from other donors' samples.

Details on this clone: The junction departs from germline at one end; a sequencing error may be responsible. The chain carries TRBV7-2 and TRBJ1-5; 8 bases are shared with TRBD1. Germline-derived CDR1 and CDR2 are SGHTA and FQGNSA. This CDR3 has 13 residues. CDR3 protein: CASRGQVGQPHHF. CDR3 sequence (DNA): TGTGCCAGCAGGGGACAGGTGGGACAGCCCCATCATTTT.

The table lists this clone with many counts. The chain uses TRBV12-5 and TRBJ2-5; weak D call: TRBD2 (5 bases). V was clipped by 0 bases and J by 7 bases, with 6 bases between them. This CDR3 contains 12 residues. The V gene's germline CDR1 is LGHNT and CDR2 FRNRAP. The CDR3 loop reads CASGLVEGTQYF. The CDR3 nucleotides are TGTGCTAGTGGTTTGGTAGAGGGGACCCAGTACTTC. The full variable domain, rest sourced from reference TRBV12-5 and TRBJ2-5, is DARVTQTPRHKVTEMGQEVTMRCQPILGHNTVFWYRQTMMQGLELLAYFRNRAPLDDSGMPKDRFSAEMPDATLATLKIQPSEPRDSAVYFCASGLVEGTQYFGPGTRLLVL.

This clone was recorded many times. V gene TRBV6-2 or TRBV6-3 combines with J gene TRBJ2-5; D is unclear. The germline CDR1 and CDR2 sequences are MNHEY and SVGEGT. Trimming pared 2 bases from V and 3 bases from J, leaving 22 bases between. The CDR3 length is 18 residues. The CDR3 loop is CASSYQSSGLILEETQYF. CDR3 coding DNA: TGTGCCAGCAGTTACCAGAGTTCCGGCTTAATACTTGAAGAGACCCAGTACTTC.

This clone appeared a few times. V usage is TRBV6-5 and J usage is TRBJ2-1; possible D gene TRBD2, 5 bases. The CDR3 is 15 amino acids. CDR1 is MNHEY and CDR2 is SVGAGI in the germline V gene. Deletions cut 5 bases from V and 0 bases from J, with 11 bases between. DNA of the CDR3: TGTGCCAGCAGTCCCCGGAGGTTCTCCTACAATGAGCAGTTCTTC. Protein product: CASSPRRFSYNEQFF.

This clone has at least ten counts. A much larger clone lies one base from this, so it may be a read error. The chain combines TRBV6-2 or TRBV6-3 with TRBJ2-2; 8 bases match TRBD2. V lost 6 bases, J lost 0 bases, and 9 bases stayed unmatched. Germline CDR1 reads MNHEY; CDR2 reads SVGEGT. This CDR3 is 17 amino acids long. The CDR3 DNA follows: TGTGCCAGCAGGTTCGGGAGGGGTCTAACGAACACCGGGGAGCTGTTTTTT. Its protein product is CASRFGRGLTNTGELFF.

This clone showed up many times. The CDR3 DNA reads TGTGCCAGCAGCAACAGGGGGTCTGGAAACACCATATATTTT. Translation: CASSNRGSGNTIYF. The chain is built from TRBV7-2 and TRBJ1-3, with TRBD1 matching 8 bases. The CDR3 consists of 14 residues. CDR1 and CDR2 from the germline V gene are SGHTA and FQGNSA. The J segment lost 1 base and the V segment lost 5 bases, leaving 1 base of the junction unmatched. The variable domain in full, completed from reference TRBV7-2 and TRBJ1-3, reads GAGVSQSPSNKVTEKGKDVELRCDPISGHTALYWYRQSLGQGLEFLIYFQGNSAPDKSGLPSDRFSAERTGGSVSTLTIQRTQQEDSAVYLCASSNRGSGNTIYFGEGSWLTVV.

The table lists this clone with many counts. DNA of the CDR3: TGTGCCAGCAGTTCCCTAGGCCGGGGGGGCCACAATGAGCAGTTCTTC. Translation gives CASSSLGRGGHNEQFF. V is TRBV6-5 and J is TRBJ2-1; TRBD2 matches at 8 bases. Per the germline V gene, CDR1 is MNHEY and CDR2 is SVGAGI. The CDR3 consists of 16 residues. V lost 4 bases to trimming and J lost 5 bases; unmatched junction nucleotides: 10.

Of note for this clone: A much larger clone is a single base away; this may be a read error. The J gene is TRBJ2-7, the V gene TRBV4-1; 9 bases are a match to TRBD1. The CDR3 is 15 amino acids. CDR1 and CDR2 from the germline V gene are MGHRA and YSYEKL. CDR3 sequence reads: CASSRVPGQGYDQYF. The CDR3 bases are TGCGCCAGCAGCCGCGTACCGGGACAGGGTTACGATCAGTACTTC.